A single sample gave rise to the 14 T cell receptor beta chains below, sequenced in a study of T cells in Graves' hyperthyroidism and ophthalmopathy. The CDR3 regions of TCR beta were amplified from RNA transcripts. First-round RT-PCR of the TCR CDR3 relied on the HTBI primer set. TCRdb itself ran the multiplex PCR reads through MiXCR, one entry per CDR3 protein. The sample shows about 560,000 distinct CDR3 sequences, approximately 16% of them seen only once. The sequencing sample was made of blood. The receptors were gathered from a woman younger than 30 with Graves' hyperthyroidism.

Concerning this clonotype: A read error may be the cause here, since a much bigger clone is one base away. The chain combines TRBV6-4 with TRBJ2-3; D possibly corresponds to TRBD1 (5 bases). The germline CDR1 and CDR2 sequences are MRHNA and SNTAGT. The length of the CDR3 is 14 residues. Trimming removed 0 bases at V and 2 bases at J, with 6 bases between. DNA for the CDR3: TGTGCCAGCAGTGACTCAGGGGACACAGATACGCAGTATTTT. Encoded protein: CASSDSGDTDTQYF.

The rearrangement links TRBV5-1 to TRBJ2-1; D is ambiguous. The CDR3 is 12 residues long. Per the germline V gene, CDR1 is SGHRS and CDR2 is YFSETQ. The V and J ends lost 3 bases and 9 bases respectively, with 10 bases between them. CDR3 amino acids: CASSSDWGEQFF. The DNA for the CDR3 is TGCGCCAGCAGCTCAGACTGGGGTGAGCAGTTCTTC.

In its sample, this clonotype was seen many times. The chain is built from TRBV2 and TRBJ2-3; the match to TRBD2 covers 12 bases. Trimming took 3 bases from V and 3 from J; bases not matched to a gene: 16. Germline CDR1 SNHLY, CDR2 FYNNEI. This CDR3 is 20 amino acids long. The DNA for the CDR3 is TGTGCCAGCAGTGAGTTAGCTAGCGGGAGGGCCATGATAGGAACAGATACGCAGTATTTT. Protein: CASSELASGRAMIGTDTQYF.

The chain employs TRBV5-1 and TRBJ2-1; 11 positions agree with TRBD2. The CDR3 is made up of 15 amino acids. Losses at the gene ends were 3 bases for V and 4 bases for J; bases not matched to a gene: 3. The germline CDR1 and CDR2 sequences are SGHRS and YFSETQ. CDR3 protein: CASSSGLAEYNEQFF. CDR3 nucleotides: TGCGCCAGCAGCTCGGGACTAGCGGAGTACAATGAGCAGTTCTTC.

This clonotype was observed a few times. This chain uses TRBV5-1 with TRBJ1-1, with TRBD1 matching 10 bases. Germline values: CDR1 SGHRS, CDR2 YFSETQ. Trimming at V came to 6 bases and at J to 4 bases, leaving 9 bases not matched to a gene. There are 15 residues in the CDR3. CDR3 sequence (DNA): TGCGCCAGCACGTGGGGGACAGGGGAGGCCACTGAAGCTTTCTTT. Its protein is CASTWGTGEATEAFF.

V and J are TRBV19 and TRBJ2-1, with D hard to call. The CDR3 is 15 residues long. The germline V gene has CDR1 LNHDA and CDR2 SQIVND (reference sequence). Trimming removed 1 base from V and 10 bases from J, with 17 bases in between. The chain's CDR3 is CASSIVGPPVGEQFF. The CDR3 bases are TGTGCCAGTAGTATAGTCGGACCCCCCGTGGGCGAGCAGTTCTTC.

With regard to this clonotype: A read error may be the cause here, since a much bigger clone is one base away. The chain is built from TRBV28 and TRBJ2-1; 7 bases align to TRBD2. The V and J ends lost 5 bases and 8 bases, in that order; junction bases with no gene match: 9. CDR1 and CDR2 from the germline V gene are MDHEN and SYDVKM. CDR3 length equals 14 residues. The CDR3 loop reads CASSEAGRIDEQFF. DNA for the CDR3: TGTGCCAGCAGTGAAGCGGGGCGCATAGATGAGCAGTTCTTC.

For this clonotype: Being one base from a much bigger clone, this may be a read error. This rearrangement joins TRBV14 to TRBJ2-5, with a tentative D call TRBD2 (5 bases). The CDR3 length is 14 residues. The germline gives CDR1 SGHDN, CDR2 FVKESK. Deletions cut 4 bases from V and 5 bases from J, with 14 bases between. For the CDR3, the DNA is TGTGCCAGCAGCCGATTGGGAGAATCGGAGACCCAGTACTTC. It translates to CASSRLGESETQYF. The full variable domain, with the rest looked up from reference TRBV14 and TRBJ2-5, is EAGVTQFPSHSVIEKGQTVTLRCDPISGHDNLYWYRRVMGKEIKFLLHFVKESKQDESGMPNNRFLAERTGGTYSTLKVQPAELEDSGVYFCASSRLGESETQYFGPGTRLLVL.

This clonotype has a count of ten or more. The J gene is TRBJ2-3, the V gene TRBV7-3; TRBD2 matches 10 bases. The junction had 3 bases not matched to a gene; V was cut back by 5 bases and J by 1 base. Germline assignment: CDR1 SGHTA and CDR2 FQGTGA. The CDR3 length is 15 residues. In DNA form, the CDR3 reads TGTGCCAGCAGCGAGCGGGGGGGGGGCACAGATACGCAGTATTTT. Its protein product is CASSERGGGTDTQYF.

This clonotype showed up just a few times. This chain joins TRBV14 and TRBJ2-2; D possibly corresponds to TRBD2 (6 bases). Looked up from germline, CDR1 is SGHDN and CDR2 is FVKESK. The CDR3 totals 14 residues. Trimming cost V 0 bases and J 4 bases, with 6 bases left between them. This CDR3 reads CASSQELATGELFF. The CDR3 coding sequence is TGTGCCAGCAGCCAAGAACTAGCCACCGGGGAGCTGTTTTTT. Supplemented by reference TRBV14 and TRBJ2-2, the full variable domain reads EAGVTQFPSHSVIEKGQTVTLRCDPISGHDNLYWYRRVMGKEIKFLLHFVKESKQDESGMPNNRFLAERTGGTYSTLKVQPAELEDSGVYFCASSQELATGELFFGEGSRLTVL.

This clonotype was observed many times. The junction departs from germline at one end; a sequencing error may be responsible. The chain employs TRBV13 and TRBJ1-1; perhaps TRBD1 as D (5 bases). This CDR3 is built from 12 residues. The V gene's germline CDR1 is PRHDT and CDR2 FYEKMQ (reference sequence). CDR3 amino acids: CASSLGETEAFF. In DNA form, the CDR3 reads TGTGCCAGCAGCCTAGGGGAGACTGAAGCTTTCTTT.

This clonotype has a count of ten or more. This rearrangement joins TRBV7-8 to TRBJ2-7, with a tentative D call TRBD2 (5 bases). The V gene's germline CDR1 is SGHVS and CDR2 FQNEAQ. The ends were cut back, 5 bases at V and 0 bases at J, with 14 bases in the middle. CDR3 size: 15 residues. CDR3 protein: CASSPRVGVSYEQYF. CDR3 bases: TGTGCCAGCAGCCCGCGGGTGGGAGTCTCCTACGAGCAGTACTTC. Full variable domain (missing parts from reference TRBV7-8 and TRBJ2-7): GAGVSQSPRYKVAKRGQDVALRCDPISGHVSLFWYQQALGQGPEFLTYFQNEAQLDKSGLPSDRFFAERPEGSVSTLKIQRTQQEDSAVYLCASSPRVGVSYEQYFGPGTRLTVT.

In its sample, this clonotype was seen once. The chain joins TRBV12-3 or TRBV12-4 to TRBJ2-3, with a possible D match to TRBD1 (6 bases). This CDR3 region has 14 residues. Trimming took off 8 bases at V and 7 bases at J, with 19 bases between the two ends. CDR3 nucleotide sequence: TGTGCCAGCCGCCGGGACATAATTTACCATACGCAGTATTTT. This gives the protein CASRRDIIYHTQYF.

The CDR3 loop is CASSQDLLGTGTGELFF. CDR3 DNA sequence: TGCGCCAGCAGCCAAGATCTTCTAGGGACAGGGACCGGGGAGCTGTTTTTT. The V gene is TRBV4-1, the J gene TRBJ2-2; 9 positions match TRBD1. This CDR3 has 17 amino acids. The V segment lost 0 bases and the J segment 5 bases; nucleotides outside the gene matches: 7. CDR1 and CDR2 from the germline V gene are MGHRA and YSYEKL.